These T cell receptor beta chains were read from a single sample in a study of shared clonotypes between healthy human individuals. Sequencing was performed with immunoSEQ multiplex PCR; in TCRdb, only in-frame clones are kept and a portion is missing. The sample includes about 1 million clones, roughly 80% of them seen just once. Sample: memory CD4+ T cells sorted from blood. These receptor sequences come from a man in his late teens or twenties in good health. CDR3s include the opening cysteine and the closing phenylalanine or tryptophan. The order of the fields is CDR3 DNA, CDR3 protein, clone size, J gene, V gene, D gene. D genes are given only for firm matches. The listing skips clone size in some rows; elsewhere it reads once, few, many or a size class.

CDR3 DNA: TGTGCCAGCAGCTTAGAGTTGTCTGGAAACACCATATATTTT; CDR3 protein: CASSLELSGNTIYF; clone size: .; J gene: TRBJ1-3; V gene: TRBV7-9; D gene: .
CDR3 DNA: TGTGCCAGCAGGTGGTTAGCCTCCTACGAGCAGTACTTC; CDR3 protein: CASRWLASYEQYF; clone size: .; J gene: TRBJ2-7; V gene: TRBV2; D gene: .
CDR3 DNA: TGCGCCAGCAGCTTCGGGCGGGAGGAAAACCAAGACTACAATGAGCAGTTCTTC; CDR3 protein: CASSFGREENQDYNEQFF; clone size: .; J gene: TRBJ2-1; V gene: TRBV5-1; D gene: TRBD2
CDR3 DNA: TGTGCCAGCAGCCCTTCCGGGGTGACAGATACGCAGTATTTT; CDR3 protein: CASSPSGVTDTQYF; clone size: .; J gene: TRBJ2-3; V gene: TRBV11-2; D gene: .
CDR3 DNA: TGTGCCGGGCGGGGCACAACTAATGAAAAACTGTTTTTT; CDR3 protein: CAGRGTTNEKLFF; clone size: .; J gene: TRBJ1-4; V gene: TRBV6-1; D gene: .
CDR3 DNA: TGTGCCTGGTCACAGGGGGCGGAGAATGAAAAACTGTTTTTT; CDR3 protein: CAWSQGAENEKLFF; clone size: .; J gene: TRBJ1-4; V gene: TRBV30; D gene: TRBD1
CDR3 DNA: TGTGCTAGTAAAATGGGACAGGGGTCCTACGAGCAGTACTTC; CDR3 protein: CASKMGQGSYEQYF; clone size: .; J gene: TRBJ2-7; V gene: TRBV12-5; D gene: TRBD1
CDR3 DNA: TGTGCCAGCAGCAAAAGGTTAAGGAATGGTCTTACTGAAGCTTTCTTT; CDR3 protein: CASSKRLRNGLTEAFF; clone size: .; J gene: TRBJ1-1; V gene: TRBV21-1; D gene: .
CDR3 DNA: TGCAGCGTTGCCGGACAGGGCGGCGAGCAGTACTTC; CDR3 protein: CSVAGQGGEQYF; clone size: .; J gene: TRBJ2-7; V gene: TRBV29-1; D gene: TRBD1
CDR3 DNA: TGTGCCAGCAGTCCCCCGGGATACACAATGGAGACCCAGTACTTC; CDR3 protein: CASSPPGYTMETQYF; clone size: .; J gene: TRBJ2-5; V gene: TRBV27; D gene: .
CDR3 DNA: TGCAGCGTTGTGGGACAGTCCTACGAGCAGTACTTC; CDR3 protein: CSVVGQSYEQYF; clone size: once; J gene: TRBJ2-7; V gene: TRBV29-1; D gene: TRBD1
CDR3 DNA: TGTGCCAGTAGCGTAAACAGGGTGGTGAACACTGAAGCTTTCTTT; CDR3 protein: CASSVNRVVNTEAFF; clone size: .; J gene: TRBJ1-1; V gene: TRBV19; D gene: .
CDR3 DNA: TGTGCCAGCAGTTTGAGCTGGTCTTCCTACGAGCAGTACTTC; CDR3 protein: CASSLSWSSYEQYF; clone size: .; J gene: TRBJ2-7; V gene: TRBV27; D gene: .
CDR3 DNA: TGCGCCAGCAGCTTCTCGGGTTATACAGATACGCAGTATTTT; CDR3 protein: CASSFSGYTDTQYF; clone size: .; J gene: TRBJ2-3; V gene: TRBV5-1; D gene: .
CDR3 DNA: TGTGCCAGCAGTTTAGACAGGGTCCCAACTAATGAAAAACTGTTTTTT; CDR3 protein: CASSLDRVPTNEKLFF; clone size: .; J gene: TRBJ1-4; V gene: TRBV2; D gene: TRBD1
CDR3 DNA: TGTGCCAGCAGCTTAGGTCAGGTTAGCAATCAGCCCCAGCATTTT; CDR3 protein: CASSLGQVSNQPQHF; clone size: .; J gene: TRBJ1-5; V gene: TRBV7-2; D gene: .
CDR3 DNA: TGTGCCAGCAGCGGTGACCGGTCAGATACGCAGTATTTT; CDR3 protein: CASSGDRSDTQYF; clone size: .; J gene: TRBJ2-3; V gene: TRBV5-4; D gene: .
CDR3 DNA: TGTGCCAGCTCACCACCGGCCGGGACAGGGGGCGCTGATGGCTACACCTTC; CDR3 protein: CASSPPAGTGGADGYTF; clone size: .; J gene: TRBJ1-2; V gene: TRBV18; D gene: TRBD1
CDR3 DNA: TGTGCCAGCAGCTTAGCATCGGGGACAGGGAGTTCACCCCTCCACTTT; CDR3 protein: CASSLASGTGSSPLHF; clone size: .; J gene: TRBJ1-6; V gene: TRBV11-2; D gene: TRBD1
CDR3 DNA: TGTGCCAGCAGCTTAGCGGCAGGGGCCCACGAGCAGTACTTC; CDR3 protein: CASSLAAGAHEQYF; clone size: .; J gene: TRBJ2-7; V gene: TRBV7-9; D gene: .
CDR3 DNA: TGCAGCGTTGTTCTTCCTGGGATAGCGGCTTTAGTTCATAGCTCCTACAATGAGCAGTTCTTC; CDR3 protein: CSVVLPGIAALVHSSYNEQFF; clone size: .; J gene: TRBJ2-1; V gene: TRBV29-1; D gene: .
CDR3 DNA: TGTGCCAGCTCACCACGGGAAACCGGTTATAGCAATCAGCCCCAGCATTTT; CDR3 protein: CASSPRETGYSNQPQHF; clone size: .; J gene: TRBJ1-5; V gene: TRBV18; D gene: .
CDR3 DNA: TGTGCCTGGAGTGTGGACCGGGGCGGAGGGGCCGGAAACACCATATATTTT; CDR3 protein: CAWSVDRGGGAGNTIYF; clone size: once; J gene: TRBJ1-3; V gene: TRBV30; D gene: .
CDR3 DNA: TGTGCCAGCAGCCCGGGGACCAATTCACCCCTCCACTTT; CDR3 protein: CASSPGTNSPLHF; clone size: .; J gene: TRBJ1-6; V gene: TRBV5-4; D gene: .
CDR3 DNA: TGTGCCTGGAGTGGGCTAGCGAATGTCGGGACCCAGTACTTC; CDR3 protein: CAWSGLANVGTQYF; clone size: once; J gene: TRBJ2-5; V gene: TRBV30; D gene: .
CDR3 DNA: TGTGCCAGCAGTTACGACGTCTCAACCTACAATGAGCAGTTCTTC; CDR3 protein: CASSYDVSTYNEQFF; clone size: once; J gene: TRBJ2-1; V gene: TRBV6-5; D gene: .
CDR3 DNA: TGTGCTAGTGGTTTGGCCCCCCAGCAGGAAGCTTTCTTT; CDR3 protein: CASGLAPQQEAFF; clone size: .; J gene: TRBJ1-1; V gene: TRBV12-5; D gene: .
CDR3 DNA: TGTGCCAGCAGCCCCGGGCGGGACAGGGGCCGCACTACCGTCGGGACCCAGTACTTC; CDR3 protein: CASSPGRDRGRTTVGTQYF; clone size: .; J gene: TRBJ2-5; V gene: TRBV7-9; D gene: TRBD1
CDR3 DNA: TGTGCCAGCAGCTTAGCGGGGGCGAACACCGGGGAGCTGTTTTTT; CDR3 protein: CASSLAGANTGELFF; clone size: .; J gene: TRBJ2-2; V gene: TRBV11-3; D gene: .
CDR3 DNA: TGTGCCAGCTCACCTAACGCAGGGGTGAACACTGAAGCTTTCTTT; CDR3 protein: CASSPNAGVNTEAFF; clone size: .; J gene: TRBJ1-1; V gene: TRBV18; D gene: .
CDR3 DNA: TGTGCCAGCAGTTACTATGCGGGAGTGAAGTCCTACGAGCAGTACTTC; CDR3 protein: CASSYYAGVKSYEQYF; clone size: .; J gene: TRBJ2-7; V gene: TRBV6-6; D gene: TRBD2
CDR3 DNA: TGTGCTAGCAGCCCGGGACTAGCGGGGGATACGCAGTATTTT; CDR3 protein: CASSPGLAGDTQYF; clone size: .; J gene: TRBJ2-3; V gene: TRBV7-7; D gene: TRBD2
CDR3 DNA: TGTGCCAGCAGCGACCCGGGACAGATTAACATTCAGTACTTC; CDR3 protein: CASSDPGQINIQYF; clone size: .; J gene: TRBJ2-4; V gene: TRBV28; D gene: TRBD1
CDR3 DNA: TGTGCCAGCAGTTACGGTCTAGCGGGAGGCCCCCCCCCAGATACGCAGTATTTT; CDR3 protein: CASSYGLAGGPPPDTQYF; clone size: .; J gene: TRBJ2-3; V gene: TRBV6-7; D gene: TRBD2
CDR3 DNA: TGTGCCAGCAGCTTAGGCGGAGAGTACGAGCAGTACTTC; CDR3 protein: CASSLGGEYEQYF; clone size: .; J gene: TRBJ2-7; V gene: TRBV11-3; D gene: .
CDR3 DNA: TGTGCCAGCAGTTTATGGGGGGACAGATCTGAAGCTTTCTTT; CDR3 protein: CASSLWGDRSEAFF; clone size: .; J gene: TRBJ1-1; V gene: TRBV28; D gene: TRBD1
CDR3 DNA: TGTGCCAGCAGGGGGGACTTCTCCTACGAGCAGTACTTC; CDR3 protein: CASRGDFSYEQYF; clone size: .; J gene: TRBJ2-7; V gene: TRBV2; D gene: .
CDR3 DNA: TGTGCCAGTGGGCCGCGACAGGGTAATGAAAAACTGTTTTTT; CDR3 protein: CASGPRQGNEKLFF; clone size: .; J gene: TRBJ1-4; V gene: TRBV2; D gene: TRBD1
CDR3 DNA: TGTGCTAGCACCCCCCTAGGCTGGGACAGGGAATCCCAAGAGACCCAGTACTTC; CDR3 protein: CASTPLGWDRESQETQYF; clone size: .; J gene: TRBJ2-5; V gene: TRBV7-7; D gene: TRBD1
CDR3 DNA: TGCGCCAGCAGCTTTGAAACAGGGACTGGAAACACCATATATTTT; CDR3 protein: CASSFETGTGNTIYF; clone size: .; J gene: TRBJ1-3; V gene: TRBV5-1; D gene: .
CDR3 DNA: TGCGCCAGCAGCTTGGGAGTGGTTACTGATGAAAAACTGTTTTTT; CDR3 protein: CASSLGVVTDEKLFF; clone size: .; J gene: TRBJ1-4; V gene: TRBV5-1; D gene: .
CDR3 DNA: TGTGCCAGCAGGGGGACAGGCCAGCGCAGTGAAGCTTTCTTT; CDR3 protein: CASRGTGQRSEAFF; clone size: .; J gene: TRBJ1-1; V gene: TRBV6-4; D gene: TRBD1
CDR3 DNA: TGTGCCAGCAGCTTACTCCACGAGCAGTACTTC; CDR3 protein: CASSLLHEQYF; clone size: .; J gene: TRBJ2-7; V gene: TRBV11-2; D gene: .
CDR3 DNA: TGCAGCGTTAAAAGGGACAGGGCTTTCGACGGCTACACCTTC; CDR3 protein: CSVKRDRAFDGYTF; clone size: .; J gene: TRBJ1-2; V gene: TRBV29-1; D gene: TRBD1
CDR3 DNA: TGTGCCTGGAGTGTACCGGGACAAGTCTTGGAGACCCAGTACTTC; CDR3 protein: CAWSVPGQVLETQYF; clone size: .; J gene: TRBJ2-5; V gene: TRBV30; D gene: .
CDR3 DNA: TGTGCCAGCAGCTTGGAGGTGAGATCACCCCTCCACTTT; CDR3 protein: CASSLEVRSPLHF; clone size: few; J gene: TRBJ1-6; V gene: TRBV5-8; D gene: .
CDR3 DNA: TGTGCCAGCTTGACGACTAGCGGGAGCTACGAGCAGTACTTC; CDR3 protein: CASLTTSGSYEQYF; clone size: .; J gene: TRBJ2-7; V gene: TRBV6-1; D gene: TRBD2
CDR3 DNA: TGTGCCAGCAGCTCTGGGGGGGACAATTCACCCCTCCACTTT; CDR3 protein: CASSSGGDNSPLHF; clone size: few; J gene: TRBJ1-6; V gene: TRBV11-2; D gene: .
CDR3 DNA: TGTGCCAGTCTACGGGGGGGAGTAGATACGCAGTATTTT; CDR3 protein: CASLRGGVDTQYF; clone size: once; J gene: TRBJ2-3; V gene: TRBV11-2; D gene: TRBD2
CDR3 DNA: TGTGCCAGCAGCTTATGGCAGAGCTCTGGAAACACCATATATTTT; CDR3 protein: CASSLWQSSGNTIYF; clone size: .; J gene: TRBJ1-3; V gene: TRBV7-9; D gene: .
CDR3 DNA: TGTGCCAGCAGCTCCCGGGACAGGGTTTTGTTCTTC; CDR3 protein: CASSSRDRVLFF; clone size: .; J gene: TRBJ2-1; V gene: TRBV11-2; D gene: TRBD1
CDR3 DNA: TGTGCCAGTAGTATGGGAACAGGCCATAATTCACCCCTCCACTTT; CDR3 protein: CASSMGTGHNSPLHF; clone size: .; J gene: TRBJ1-6; V gene: TRBV19; D gene: .
CDR3 DNA: TGTGCCAGCAAGGGGCAGGGAGGGGGGAACACTGAAGCTTTCTTT; CDR3 protein: CASKGQGGGNTEAFF; clone size: .; J gene: TRBJ1-1; V gene: TRBV2; D gene: .
CDR3 DNA: TGTGCCAGCAGTTTTCGACAGGGGAGGATTGGTAGTTCACCCCTCCACTTT; CDR3 protein: CASSFRQGRIGSSPLHF; clone size: .; J gene: TRBJ1-6; V gene: TRBV27; D gene: TRBD1
CDR3 DNA: TGTGCCAGCAGTTATTGGGAGTCTAGCGCTGAAGCTTTCTTT; CDR3 protein: CASSYWESSAEAFF; clone size: .; J gene: TRBJ1-1; V gene: TRBV6-5; D gene: .
CDR3 DNA: TGTGCCAGCGGTCAGGGGGCTGGCGAAAAACTGTTTTTT; CDR3 protein: CASGQGAGEKLFF; clone size: few; J gene: TRBJ1-4; V gene: TRBV7-8; D gene: TRBD1
CDR3 DNA: TGTGCCAGCAGCTTGGGAGGGCCGGGCGAGGCTGAAGCTTTCTTT; CDR3 protein: CASSLGGPGEAEAFF; clone size: few; J gene: TRBJ1-1; V gene: TRBV5-4; D gene: .
CDR3 DNA: TGTGCCAGCAGTCGGACAGATAATTCACCCCTCCACTTT; CDR3 protein: CASSRTDNSPLHF; clone size: .; J gene: TRBJ1-6; V gene: TRBV6-4; D gene: .
CDR3 DNA: TGTGCCAGCAGCCCCGGGGGAGCCAGGCAGCCCCAGCATTTT; CDR3 protein: CASSPGGARQPQHF; clone size: .; J gene: TRBJ1-5; V gene: TRBV7-2; D gene: .
CDR3 DNA: TGTGCCAGCAGCAAACAGGGCCGGGAAGTTGGCGGGGAGCTGTTTTTT; CDR3 protein: CASSKQGREVGGELFF; clone size: .; J gene: TRBJ2-2; V gene: TRBV11-3; D gene: .